This TCR beta chain was recovered during a study of technical replicates of blood from four donors. TCRdb keeps only in-frame clones here, not all; method: immunoSEQ multiplex PCR. This table has approximately 66,000 clones, approximately 87% appearing once. The CDR3 is 12 amino acids. V lost 3 bases and J 9 bases, leaving 6 bases between the germline ends. CDR1 and CDR2 from the germline V gene are LNHDA and SQIVND (reference sequence). This clone appeared a few times. The TCR originated in a human donor in good health. Some clones in this sample may be carry-over from other donors' samples. Source material: PBMCs. V and J are TRBV19 and TRBJ1-6; no reliable D call. The CDR3 DNA is TGTGCCAGTAGTATCGAGGGTTCACCCCTCCACTTT. Translated: CASSIEGSPLHF.